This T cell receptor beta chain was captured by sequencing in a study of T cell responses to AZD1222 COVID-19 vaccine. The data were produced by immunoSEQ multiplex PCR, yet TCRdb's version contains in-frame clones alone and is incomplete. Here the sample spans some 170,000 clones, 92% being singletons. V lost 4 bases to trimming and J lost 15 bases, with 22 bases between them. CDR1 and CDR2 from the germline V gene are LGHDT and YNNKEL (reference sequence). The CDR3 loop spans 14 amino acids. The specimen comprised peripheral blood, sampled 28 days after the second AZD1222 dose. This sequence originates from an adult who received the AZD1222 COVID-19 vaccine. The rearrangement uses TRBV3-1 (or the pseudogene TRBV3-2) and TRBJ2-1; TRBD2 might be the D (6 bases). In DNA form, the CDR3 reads TGTGCCAGCAGCCTGTCCGGGGGTGGGGTAATAACGTTCTTC. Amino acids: CASSLSGGGVITFF.